The 9 T cell receptor beta chains presented below share a single source sample, sequenced in a study of T cell responses to AZD1222 COVID-19 vaccine. Here immunoSEQ multiplex PCR was the method, and the copy in TCRdb shows in-frame clones only, minus some. The data contain some 100,000 clones, 75% to 90% of them singletons. Sequenced here: peripheral blood, sampled 28 days after the second AZD1222 dose. All receptors come from an adult who received the AZD1222 COVID-19 vaccine.

The V call is TRBV7-9, the J call TRBJ2-3; D ambiguous. Germline V gives CDR1 SEHNR, CDR2 FQNEAQ (reference sequence). There are 14 residues in the CDR3. V was pared by 4 bases and J by 2 bases, with 10 bases between. Written as DNA, the CDR3 is TGTGCCAGCAGCTCCCTCGGAGTCACAGATACGCAGTATTTT. Its protein product is CASSSLGVTDTQYF.

This clone was found a few times. The chain uses TRBV10-2 and TRBJ1-1; D gene uncertain. The CDR3 covers 12 residues. Germline CDR1 reads WSHSY; CDR2 reads SAAADI. V was clipped by 11 bases and J by 0 bases, with 10 bases between them. In DNA form, the CDR3 reads TGCGCCGTGGAAACCATGAACACTGAAGCTTTCTTT. Translation gives CAVETMNTEAFF.

The chain combines TRBV6-4 with TRBJ2-2; no reliable D call. The CDR3 extends over 13 amino acids. Germline V CDR1 and CDR2: MRHNA, SNTAGT. Trimming pared 2 bases from V and 4 bases from J, leaving 5 bases between. The CDR3 spells CASSDTATGELFF. The CDR3, as DNA: TGTGCCAGCAGTGACACAGCCACCGGGGAGCTGTTTTTT.

In this sample, this clone turned up a few times. V is TRBV12-3 or TRBV12-4 and J is TRBJ1-2; tentative D call: TRBD1 (5 bases). V was cut by 4 bases and J by 4 bases, with 7 bases left in between. CDR3 length equals 12 residues. In DNA form, the CDR3 reads TGTGCCAGCAGTTGGGGGTTCTATGGCTACACCTTC. This gives the protein CASSWGFYGYTF.

The chain joins TRBV7-2 to TRBJ2-2; D is unclear. V dropped 2 bases and J dropped 8 bases, with 9 bases sitting between them. Germline V CDR1 and CDR2: SGHTA, FQGNSA. The CDR3 loop spans 13 amino acids. The chain's CDR3 is CASSLRITGELFF. The CDR3, as DNA: TGTGCCAGCAGCTTAAGGATTACTGGGGAGCTGTTTTTT.

V usage is TRBV6-5 and J usage is TRBJ1-1; TRBD1 is a possible D gene (6 bases). This CDR3 contains 15 residues. The germline CDR1 and CDR2 sequences are MNHEY and SVGAGI. V lost 7 bases and J lost 2, with 17 bases in between. CDR3 sequence (DNA): TGTGCCAGCACCCCAGGGGCCGACTTTAACACTGAAGCTTTCTTT. Protein sequence: CASTPGADFNTEAFF.

This clone occurred a few times. This chain uses TRBV4-3 with TRBJ1-1, with D unclear. The V gene lost 1 base and the J gene lost 7 bases, with 13 bases spanning the gap. Germline V gene lookup returns CDR1 LGHNA and CDR2 YSLEER. The CDR3 consists of 14 residues. CDR3 nucleotides: TGCGCCAGCAGCCAAGTTTTTACTAGGATTGAAGCTTTCTTT. It specifies CASSQVFTRIEAFF.

The rearrangement uses TRBV5-5 and TRBJ1-1, with D unresolved. CDR1 is SGHKS, CDR2 YYEKEE, per germline (reference sequence). V was pared by 6 bases and J by 0 bases, with 15 bases between. The CDR3 has 15 amino acids. CDR3 DNA: TGTGCCAGCACCCAATGGGGTGTTGTGAACACTGAAGCTTTCTTT. Translating it yields CASTQWGVVNTEAFF.

The chain employs TRBV5-1 and TRBJ1-1; 8 bases match TRBD1. The CDR3 totals 18 residues. V was clipped by 0 bases and J by 0 bases; unmatched bases: 10. The V gene's germline CDR1 is SGHRS and CDR2 YFSETQ. CDR3 amino acids: CASSLGPTGGDMNTEAFF. DNA of the CDR3: TGCGCCAGCAGCTTGGGACCAACAGGGGGGGACATGAACACTGAAGCTTTCTTT.